These 16 T cell receptor beta chains originate from one sample sequenced in a study of CD8 T cells in ankylosing spondylitis. TCRdb reanalysed the 5' RACE reads using MiXCR and keeps one entry per CDR3 protein. The repertoire holds hundreds of thousands of distinct CDR3 sequences, with 20% to 30% as singletons. Sequencing was carried out using blood, either unsorted or a sorted T cell fraction (not recorded which). These receptors were obtained from a male donor with ankylosing spondylitis or in good health (not recorded which).

This clonotype was counted many times. V is TRBV9 and J is TRBJ1-1, with a possible D match to TRBD1 (6 bases). CDR1 and CDR2 (germline): SGDLS, YYNGEE. CDR3 length equals 13 residues. Trimming removed 3 bases at V and 6 bases at J, with 12 bases between. The CDR3 spells CASSEGGGPEAFF. DNA for the CDR3: TGTGCCAGCAGCGAGGGTGGGGGGCCTGAAGCTTTCTTT.

This clonotype was observed at least ten times. The chain combines TRBV25-1 with TRBJ2-7, with 8 bases identical to TRBD1. The length of the CDR3 is 18 residues. Losses at the gene ends were 3 bases for V and 0 bases for J; bases not matched to a gene: 13. Germline CDR1 reads MGHDK; CDR2 reads SYGVNS. The CDR3 nucleotides read TGTGCCAGCAGTGATGCCAGGGGGCGCGGAGACGACTCCTACGAGCAGTACTTC. Translating gives CASSDARGRGDDSYEQYF.

The genes are TRBV3-1 and TRBJ2-3; D not resolved. Trimming shortened V by 11 bases and J by 1 base, and 25 bases separated the two germline ends. The CDR3 has 17 residues. CDR1 and CDR2 from the germline V gene are LGHDT and YNNKEL (reference sequence). CDR3 bases: TGTGCCTCCTGCCAAGCCTGGACGATACCGGGCACAGATACGCAGTATTTT. Translating it yields CASCQAWTIPGTDTQYF.

V gene TRBV10-1 combines with J gene TRBJ2-1; TRBD2 matches at 14 bases. This CDR3 comprises 17 residues. Germline trimming cut 3 bases from V and 7 bases from J; bases unmatched to any gene: 8. Per germline, CDR1 WNHNN and CDR2 SYGVQD (reference sequence). The DNA of the CDR3 is TGCGCCAGCAGTGACCAAGGGACTAGCGGGAGACTGAATGAGCAGTTCTTC. It yields the protein CASSDQGTSGRLNEQFF.

This clonotype has only a few counts. This chain uses TRBV10-3 with TRBJ2-7, with D perhaps TRBD1 or TRBD2 (5 bases each). V gave up 3 bases and J gave up 0 bases, with 18 bases separating them. This CDR3 is 17 amino acids long. CDR1 and CDR2 from the germline V gene are ENHRY and SYGVKD. The CDR3 protein is CAISESLGRKSSYEQYF. CDR3 sequence (DNA): TGTGCCATCAGTGAATCCCTGGGACGGAAGAGCTCCTACGAGCAGTACTTC.

Ten or more counts support this clonotype. The V call is TRBV12-3 or TRBV12-4, the J call TRBJ2-5; 8 bases fit TRBD2. This CDR3 contains 15 residues. Trimming at V came to 6 bases and at J to 5 bases, leaving 11 bases not matched to a gene. Here the CDR3 reads CASSPLAGGRETQYF. CDR3 bases: TGTGCCAGCAGCCCTTTAGCGGGCGGGAGGGAGACCCAGTACTTC.

J is TRBJ2-7 and V is TRBV20-1; tentatively, D is TRBD1 (5 bases). The V gene lost 6 bases and the J gene lost 2 bases, with 17 bases spanning the gap. This CDR3 region has 14 residues. Germline lookup yields CDR1 DFQATT and CDR2 SNEGSKA (reference sequence). The CDR3 nucleotides are TGCAGTGCGGCGGTGGACATCGTACCCTACGAGCAGTACTTC. Translation gives CSAAVDIVPYEQYF.

This clonotype was observed once. The rearrangement joins TRBV12-3 or TRBV12-4 to TRBJ2-2; D unresolved. The CDR3 has 15 amino acids. The V end lost 7 bases, the J end lost 0 bases, and 12 bases lay between the germline ends. The CDR3 DNA is TGTGCCAGCAACCTTGGTGGGGCGAACACCGGGGAGCTGTTTTTT. Translation: CASNLGGANTGELFF.

V and J are TRBV6-1 and TRBJ1-1; D unresolved. Germline V gene data show CDR1 as MNHNS and CDR2 as SASEGT. Trimming removed 8 bases from V and 3 bases from J, with 13 bases in between. The CDR3 covers 13 residues. The CDR3 DNA follows: TGTGCCAGCCGGAGAGCTGAGGACACTGAAGCTTTCTTT. Its translation: CASRRAEDTEAFF.

The chain uses TRBV11-2 and TRBJ2-2, with 15 bases identical to TRBD2. Germline CDR1 is SGHAT and CDR2 is FQNNGV. Losses at the gene ends were 5 bases for V and 5 bases for J; bases not matched to a gene: 9. This CDR3 region has 18 residues. CDR3 in DNA: TGTGCCAGCAGCGCCTTTCTTGGGACTAGCGGGAGGACCGGGGAGCTGTTTTTT. Translated: CASSAFLGTSGRTGELFF.

In its sample, this clonotype was seen many times. This rearrangement joins TRBV29-1 to TRBJ2-1; 8 bases are shared with TRBD1. CDR3 length: 14 amino acids. Trimming at V came to 6 bases and at J to 4 bases, leaving 8 bases not matched to a gene. The germline V gene encodes CDR1 SQVTM and CDR2 ANQGSEA. The CDR3 sequence: CSVPPGQDYNEQFF. The CDR3 region has the DNA TGCAGCGTGCCACCGGGACAGGATTACAATGAGCAGTTCTTC.

The rearrangement uses TRBV5-1 and TRBJ2-1, with D perhaps TRBD2 (6 bases). CDR3 size: 15 residues. CDR1 is SGHRS, CDR2 YFSETQ, per germline. V was trimmed by 3 bases and J by 0 bases, leaving 10 bases between them. The DNA for the CDR3 is TGCGCCAGCAGCTCTAGCGTTAGCTCCTACAATGAGCAGTTCTTC. Amino acid sequence: CASSSSVSSYNEQFF.

The rearrangement links TRBV6-1 to TRBJ2-7; D is perhaps TRBD2 (6 bases). Germline loops: CDR1 MNHNS, CDR2 SASEGT. This CDR3 comprises 13 residues. The CDR3 region is CATLASVSYEQYF. The CDR3 DNA reads TGTGCGACGCTAGCTAGCGTCTCCTACGAGCAGTACTTC.

This clonotype was seen ten or more times. The chain joins TRBV20-1 to TRBJ1-2, with D maybe TRBD1 (5 bases). V was trimmed by 6 bases and J by 7 bases, leaving 15 bases between them. There are 12 residues in the CDR3. Germline V gene sequence: CDR1 DFQATT, CDR2 SNEGSKA (reference sequence). The CDR3 DNA sequence: TGCAGTGCCCACCAGGGCCTTGGTGGCTACACCTTC. Its protein is CSAHQGLGGYTF.

This clonotype was counted between two and nine times. The chain uses TRBV7-2 and TRBJ2-1, with TRBD1 identical over 9 bases. The junction had 3 bases not matched to a gene; V was cut back by 6 bases and J by 6 bases. The CDR3 runs 13 residues. Germline V lookup: CDR1 SGHTA, CDR2 FQGNSA. The CDR3 spells CASSKTGGNEQFF. The CDR3 DNA reads as TGTGCCAGCAGTAAGACAGGGGGCAATGAGCAGTTCTTC.

The chain employs TRBV20-1 and TRBJ2-1, with TRBD2 identical over 16 bases. The V segment lost 3 bases and the J segment 4 bases; nucleotides outside the gene matches: 18. This CDR3 contains 21 residues. In germline, CDR1 is DFQATT, CDR2 SNEGSKA (reference sequence). The CDR3 coding sequence is TGCAGTGCTAGTCCGACCTCTACCGGGACTAGCGGGAGGGCCCGGTACAATGAGCAGTTCTTC. This gives the protein CSASPTSTGTSGRARYNEQFF.